This T cell receptor (beta chain) was sequenced during a study of blood T cell repertoires in COVID-19. In the study overall: The analysed material was cDNA or gDNA that came from T cells, B-cell-depleted T cells, or PBMCs.

The germline V gene has CDR1 SGHRS and CDR2 YFSETQ. V lost 0 bases and J 3 bases, leaving 6 bases between the germline ends. CDR3 length: 13 residues. Measured with immunoSEQ multiplex PCR; TCRdb has only the in-frame clones, and not every one. The sample includes around 300,000 clones, roughly 89% of them seen just once. Recovered status applied to Cohort 3 donors who had two consecutive negative PCRs. It also applied to those with clearance or with symptom resolution. The V gene is TRBV5-1, the J gene TRBJ1-2; D is unresolved. Sequencing was carried out using PBMCs or T cells enriched from blood (not recorded which). The TCR originated in a woman aged 35 to 49 who had recovered from COVID-19. CDR3 bases: TGCGCCAGCAGCTTGGAGACTGACTATGGCTACACCTTC. It translates to CASSLETDYGYTF.